This T cell receptor beta chain was identified in a study of blood T cell repertoires in COVID-19. Study at large: Specimens from acute and convalescent COVID-19 originated in the United States, Italy and Spain. PBMCs, B-cell-depleted T cells, or T cells were the source of the cDNA or gDNA that made up the material.

Germline CDR1 is MNHEY and CDR2 is SVGEGT. Trimming pared 6 bases from V and 2 bases from J, leaving 14 bases between. The CDR3 sequence is 14 residues long. Repertoires were generated with immunoSEQ multiplex PCR, while TCRdb's copy carries only in-frame clones and drops some. The table lists fewer than 250,000 clones, 80% to 90% of them singletons. Source material: peripheral blood. The receptor was isolated from an older woman with acute or convalescent COVID-19. This chain connects TRBV6-2 or TRBV6-3 to TRBJ2-7; the D is unclear. The CDR3 DNA sequence: TGTGCCAGCAGCCCCCAGCGCCACCCCTACGAGCAGTACTTC. Translating it yields CASSPQRHPYEQYF.